Presented here are 29 T cell receptor beta chains from one specimen sequenced in a study of OX40 agonist ivuxolimab in advanced cancers. Sequencing used immunoSEQ multiplex PCR; TCRdb keeps in-frame clones, though not all of them. The sample records some 100,000 clones, more than 85% being singletons. The source was CD4+ or CD8+ T cells sorted from blood, collected in a trial of the OX40 agonist ivuxolimab. These receptors originate from an adult with an advanced solid tumor such as melanoma, head and neck, liver or kidney cancer.

The rearrangement joins TRBV29-1 to TRBJ2-7; 8 bases are shared with TRBD1. Germline CDR1 reads SQVTM; CDR2 reads ANQGSEA. Trimming removed 5 bases from V and 7 bases from J; junction bases left unmatched: 7. The CDR3 runs 12 residues. CDR3 bases: TGCAGCGTTAGACAGGGGATGGAGGAGCAGTACTTC. Residues: CSVRQGMEEQYF.

The table lists this clone with a count of one. This rearrangement joins TRBV7-8 to TRBJ2-3; 7 bases match TRBD1. The germline V gene has CDR1 SGHVS and CDR2 FQNEAQ. The trim removed 4 bases at V and 2 bases at J, leaving 9 bases unmatched. CDR3 size: 16 residues. The CDR3 loop reads CASSSVDRALTDTQYF. CDR3 nucleotides: TGTGCCAGCAGCTCGGTAGACAGGGCCCTCACAGATACGCAGTATTTT.

The V and J genes are TRBV5-6 and TRBJ1-2, with unresolved D. With 4 bases removed from V and 4 bases from J, the gap between germline ends came to 11 bases. In germline, CDR1 is SGHDT, CDR2 YYEEEE. The CDR3 has 13 amino acids. CDR3 in DNA: TGTGCCAGCAGCCCGGGTAGGATCTATGGCTACACCTTC. It specifies CASSPGRIYGYTF.

The gene calls are TRBV28 and TRBJ2-7, with TRBD2 identical over 11 bases. The junction had 6 bases not matched to a gene; V was cut back by 3 bases and J by 2 bases. Germline CDR1 is MDHEN and CDR2 is SYDVKM. The CDR3 length is 16 residues. The CDR3 region has the DNA TGTGCCAGCAGTTTGGGGACTAGCGGTCCCACCTACGAGCAGTACTTC. This translates into CASSLGTSGPTYEQYF. Together with reference TRBV28 and TRBJ2-7, the CDR3 gives the full variable domain: DVKVTQSSRYLVKRTGEKVFLECVQDMDHENMFWYRQDPGLGLRLIYFSYDVKMKEKGDIPEGYSVSREKKERFSLILESASTNQTSMYLCASSLGTSGPTYEQYFGPGTRLTVT.

This chain uses TRBV12-5 with TRBJ2-1, with 7 bases fitting TRBD2. This CDR3 has 11 amino acids. Trimming cost V 4 bases and J 9 bases; bases outside gene matches: 0. Looked up from germline, CDR1 is LGHNT and CDR2 is FRNRAP. In DNA form, the CDR3 reads TGTGCTAGTGGTTGGGAGGGTGAGCAGTTCTTC. Its protein product is CASGWEGEQFF. The whole variable domain, remainder taken from reference TRBV12-5 and TRBJ2-1, is DARVTQTPRHKVTEMGQEVTMRCQPILGHNTVFWYRQTMMQGLELLAYFRNRAPLDDSGMPKDRFSAEMPDATLATLKIQPSEPRDSAVYFCASGWEGEQFFGPGTRLTVL.

J is TRBJ2-1 and V is TRBV4-1; 14 bases are shared with TRBD2. There are 18 residues in the CDR3. J was trimmed by 4 bases and V by 1 base; bases with no gene match: 6. CDR1 and CDR2 (germline): MGHRA, YSYEKL. CDR3 region: CASSQGPGLAGVYNEQFF. The CDR3 DNA is TGCGCCAGCAGCCAAGGGCCGGGACTAGCGGGAGTTTACAATGAGCAGTTCTTC.

V gene TRBV2 combines with J gene TRBJ1-1, with 11 bases lining up with TRBD1. CDR3 length: 13 residues. With V trimmed by 8 bases and J by 5 bases, 4 bases remained unmatched. CDR1 is SNHLY and CDR2 is FYNNEI in the germline V gene. The DNA for the CDR3 is TGTGCCAGCGTCGGGACAGGGGGGACTGAAGCTTTCTTT. Protein: CASVGTGGTEAFF.

The rearrangement uses TRBV27 and TRBJ2-1; D is possibly TRBD2 (5 bases). From germline, CDR1 is MNHEY and CDR2 SMNVEV (reference sequence). The V end was cut by 2 bases, the J end by 5 bases, with 13 bases between. CDR3 size: 15 residues. CDR3 amino acids: CASSLDGIANNEQFF. CDR3 sequence (DNA): TGTGCCAGCAGTTTAGATGGGATAGCGAACAATGAGCAGTTCTTC.

This clone showed up just a few times. This sequence joins TRBV7-4 and TRBJ1-3; no firm D call. The germline gives CDR1 SGHVT, CDR2 SQSDAQ. CDR3 length equals 12 residues. V was shortened by 5 bases and J by 8 bases, with 10 bases between the two germline ends. CDR3 nucleotides: TGTGCCAGCAGCCACATTCCGGACACCATATATTTT. Amino acids: CASSHIPDTIYF.

The V call is TRBV11-2, the J call TRBJ1-2, with a tentative D call TRBD1 (6 bases). This CDR3 is built from 13 residues. Germline assignment: CDR1 SGHAT and CDR2 FQNNGV. Trimming left V 0 bases short and J 6 bases short, with 8 bases between. Here the CDR3 DNA reads TGTGCCAGCAGCTTAGAACCAGGGGATGGCTACACCTTC. This translates into CASSLEPGDGYTF.

V is TRBV7-6 and J is TRBJ2-1; 8 nucleotides align to TRBD1. The CDR3 is made up of 15 amino acids. Germline lookup yields CDR1 SGHVS and CDR2 FNYEAQ. J lost 3 bases, V lost 5 bases, and 6 bases had no gene match. This CDR3 is CASSPGQGFYNEQFF. As DNA, the CDR3 is TGTGCCAGCAGCCCAGGACAGGGATTCTACAATGAGCAGTTCTTC. The whole variable domain, filled in from reference TRBV7-6 and TRBJ2-1, reads GAGVSQSPRYKVTKRGQDVALRCDPISGHVSLYWYRQALGQGPEFLTYFNYEAQQDKSGLPNDRFSAERPEGSISTLTIQRTEQRDSAMYRCASSPGQGFYNEQFFGPGTRLTVL.

This rearrangement joins TRBV6-1 to TRBJ1-1; weak D call: TRBD1 (6 bases). Deletions cut 1 base from V and 5 bases from J, with 14 bases between. There are 15 residues in the CDR3. Germline V gene data show CDR1 as MNHNS and CDR2 as SASEGT. The DNA for the CDR3 is TGTGCCAGCAGTGAAGTAGGAAGGGGGGGAACTGAAGCTTTCTTT. Its translation is CASSEVGRGGTEAFF.

The chain uses TRBV5-1 and TRBJ2-7, with a tentative D call TRBD2 (6 bases). Per germline, CDR1 SGHRS and CDR2 YFSETQ. Trimming cost V 0 bases and J 6 bases, with 13 bases left between them. The CDR3 loop spans 14 amino acids. The CDR3 DNA follows: TGCGCCAGCAGCTTGGCCTCGGGGGTGCGCGAGCAGTACTTC. Translated: CASSLASGVREQYF.

CDR3 bases: TGTGCCAGCAGTCCCGGACAGGGGGGATGGAATCAGCCCCAGCATTTT. Translation: CASSPGQGGWNQPQHF. This chain joins TRBV27 and TRBJ1-5; 10 nucleotides match TRBD1. The CDR3 runs 16 residues. In germline, CDR1 is MNHEY, CDR2 SMNVEV (reference sequence). The J segment lost 4 bases and the V segment lost 5 bases, leaving 8 bases of the junction unmatched.

This chain connects TRBV6-5 to TRBJ1-1; D gene unclear. Germline V lookup: CDR1 MNHEY, CDR2 SVGAGI. Trimming pared 0 bases from V and 0 bases from J, leaving 11 bases between. This CDR3 region has 16 residues. This CDR3 is CASSYSPGGMNTEAFF. In DNA, the CDR3 is TGTGCCAGCAGTTACTCACCAGGCGGAATGAACACTGAAGCTTTCTTT.

The chain carries TRBV19 and TRBJ1-2; 8 nucleotides line up with TRBD1. With 8 bases clipped from V and 4 bases from J, the junction kept 9 bases outside the gene matches. This CDR3 is 14 amino acids long. Germline V lookup: CDR1 LNHDA, CDR2 SQIVND (reference sequence). The DNA of the CDR3 is TGTGCCAGTTCCCCGACAGGGGCTATCTATGGCTACACCTTC. Its translation is CASSPTGAIYGYTF.

The chain employs TRBV25-1 and TRBJ1-2; D remains unclear. This CDR3 is built from 13 residues. The V end was cut by 6 bases, the J end by 6 bases, with 14 bases between. In germline, CDR1 is MGHDK, CDR2 SYGVNS. The CDR3 DNA reads as TGTGCCAGCAGCCCTCTAGGGCAGGATGGCTACACCTTC. It yields the protein CASSPLGQDGYTF.

The chain uses TRBV27 and TRBJ1-1, with 7 bases identical to TRBD1. In germline, CDR1 is MNHEY, CDR2 SMNVEV (reference sequence). The CDR3 sequence is 16 residues long. V lost 5 bases to trimming and J lost 10 bases; unmatched junction nucleotides: 19. The CDR3 loop is CASSKTGQGPFTSAFF. CDR3 DNA: TGTGCCAGCAGTAAGACAGGGCAAGGACCCTTCACTTCAGCTTTCTTT.

The rearrangement links TRBV5-1 to TRBJ1-1, with 7 positions matching TRBD1. The CDR3 is 13 residues long. Germline V lookup: CDR1 SGHRS, CDR2 YFSETQ. Germline trimming cut 1 base from V and 6 bases from J; bases unmatched to any gene: 3. The CDR3 loop is CASSLMRGPEAFF. The CDR3 region has the DNA TGCGCCAGCAGCTTGATGAGGGGGCCTGAAGCTTTCTTT.

The gene calls are TRBV6-6 and TRBJ1-4; the match to TRBD1 covers 7 bases. The trim removed 8 bases at V and 0 bases at J, leaving 9 bases unmatched. The CDR3 spans 16 residues. The V gene's germline CDR1 is MNHNY and CDR2 SVGAGI (reference sequence). CDR3 sequence (DNA): TGTGCCAGCTTGGGGTGGGGGACAGCAACTAATGAAAAACTGTTTTTT. It yields the protein CASLGWGTATNEKLFF.

The chain joins TRBV7-6 to TRBJ2-1; TRBD2 aligns across 13 bases. This CDR3 has 16 amino acids. The V gene's germline CDR1 is SGHVS and CDR2 FNYEAQ. V was pared by 5 bases and J by 3 bases, with 4 bases of the junction left unmatched. The CDR3 DNA sequence: TGTGCCAGCAGCCAAGGACTAGCGGGAGTCTACAATGAGCAGTTCTTC. Its protein is CASSQGLAGVYNEQFF.

This CDR3 is CASSAYLAGGSYNEQFF. The CDR3 nucleotides read TGTGCCAGCAGTGCGTACCTAGCGGGAGGCAGCTACAATGAGCAGTTCTTC. The chain uses TRBV27 and TRBJ2-1; TRBD2 aligns across 11 bases. CDR1 MNHEY and CDR2 SMNVEV come from the germline V gene (reference sequence). Germline trimming cut 5 bases from V and 3 bases from J; bases unmatched to any gene: 9. The CDR3 contains 17 residues.

The chain carries TRBV7-2 and TRBJ2-1, with D perhaps matching TRBD2 (6 bases). In germline, CDR1 is SGHTA, CDR2 FQGNSA. V lost 4 bases and J 9 bases, leaving 13 bases between the germline ends. The CDR3 is 13 residues long. The CDR3 protein is CASSWDSQFEQFF. CDR3 nucleotide sequence: TGTGCCAGCAGCTGGGACTCCCAGTTTGAGCAGTTCTTC. Drawing the rest from reference TRBV7-2 and TRBJ2-1, the complete variable domain is GAGVSQSPSNKVTEKGKDVELRCDPISGHTALYWYRQSLGQGLEFLIYFQGNSAPDKSGLPSDRFSAERTGGSVSTLTIQRTQQEDSAVYLCASSWDSQFEQFFGPGTRLTVL.

This clone occurred once. J is TRBJ2-1 and V is TRBV10-2, with D perhaps TRBD2 (6 bases). This CDR3 region has 18 residues. Germline-derived CDR1 and CDR2 are WSHSY and SAAADI. V was pared by 2 bases and J by 4 bases, with 21 bases between. The CDR3 DNA reads as TGCGCCAGCAGTGAGCACGGCCAACCTAGCGCACCTTACAATGAGCAGTTCTTC. Protein product: CASSEHGQPSAPYNEQFF.

The chain combines TRBV27 with TRBJ1-2; 10 bases line up with TRBD1. The CDR3 contains 13 residues. V was pared by 2 bases and J by 6 bases, with 0 bases of the junction left unmatched. Germline V gene sequence: CDR1 MNHEY, CDR2 SMNVEV (reference sequence). CDR3 sequence: CASSLDRGHGYTF. The CDR3 DNA reads as TGTGCCAGCAGTTTAGACAGGGGGCATGGCTACACCTTC.

This clone has a single count. V is TRBV5-4 and J is TRBJ2-5; D may be TRBD1 or TRBD2 (5 bases each). The CDR3 has 16 amino acids. Trimming stripped 4 bases from V and 5 bases from J, with 21 bases between. CDR1 and CDR2 from the germline V gene are SGHNT and YYREEE (reference sequence). The CDR3 DNA sequence: TGTGCCAGCAGCCCGGACCAGGGAGCCCCGGGGGAGACCCAGTACTTC. Residues: CASSPDQGAPGETQYF.

The chain joins TRBV10-1 to TRBJ1-1; D remains unclear. V was cut by 2 bases and J by 4 bases, with 11 bases left in between. The CDR3 consists of 14 residues. CDR1 and CDR2 from the germline V gene are WNHNN and SYGVQD (reference sequence). The DNA of the CDR3 is TGCGCCAGCAGTGAGACTGCCTGGGGCACTGAAGCTTTCTTT. Its translation is CASSETAWGTEAFF.

This chain uses TRBV10-2 with TRBJ2-2; TRBD2 matches 12 bases. The V segment lost 4 bases and the J segment 6 bases; nucleotides outside the gene matches: 3. Germline CDR1 and CDR2: WSHSY and SAAADI. The CDR3 runs to 15 residues. This CDR3 reads CASSGASGRAGELFF. CDR3 sequence (DNA): TGCGCCAGCAGTGGGGCTAGCGGGAGGGCCGGGGAGCTGTTTTTT.

This chain uses TRBV27 with TRBJ2-1; no clear D gene. From germline, CDR1 is MNHEY and CDR2 SMNVEV (reference sequence). The CDR3 totals 13 residues. V was trimmed by 3 bases and J by 13 bases, leaving 16 bases between them. CDR3 sequence (DNA): TGTGCCAGCAGTTTGGGTGGCCCAAAGAGACAGTTCTTC. It translates to CASSLGGPKRQFF.